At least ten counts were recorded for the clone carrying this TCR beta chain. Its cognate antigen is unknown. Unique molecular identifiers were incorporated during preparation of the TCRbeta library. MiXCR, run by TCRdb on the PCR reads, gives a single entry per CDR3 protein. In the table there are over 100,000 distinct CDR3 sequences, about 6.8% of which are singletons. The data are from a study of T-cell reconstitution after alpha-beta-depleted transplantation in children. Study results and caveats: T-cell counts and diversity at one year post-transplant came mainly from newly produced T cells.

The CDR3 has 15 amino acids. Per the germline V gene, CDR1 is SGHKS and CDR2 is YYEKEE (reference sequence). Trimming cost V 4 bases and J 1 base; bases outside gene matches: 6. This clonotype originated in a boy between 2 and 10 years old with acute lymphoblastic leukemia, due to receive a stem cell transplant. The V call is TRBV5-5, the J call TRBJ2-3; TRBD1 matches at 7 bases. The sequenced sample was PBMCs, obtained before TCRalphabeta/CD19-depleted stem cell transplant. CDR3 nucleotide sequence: TGTGCCAGCAGCCTGACAGGGTCAGGCACAGATACGCAGTATTTT. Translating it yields CASSLTGSGTDTQYF.